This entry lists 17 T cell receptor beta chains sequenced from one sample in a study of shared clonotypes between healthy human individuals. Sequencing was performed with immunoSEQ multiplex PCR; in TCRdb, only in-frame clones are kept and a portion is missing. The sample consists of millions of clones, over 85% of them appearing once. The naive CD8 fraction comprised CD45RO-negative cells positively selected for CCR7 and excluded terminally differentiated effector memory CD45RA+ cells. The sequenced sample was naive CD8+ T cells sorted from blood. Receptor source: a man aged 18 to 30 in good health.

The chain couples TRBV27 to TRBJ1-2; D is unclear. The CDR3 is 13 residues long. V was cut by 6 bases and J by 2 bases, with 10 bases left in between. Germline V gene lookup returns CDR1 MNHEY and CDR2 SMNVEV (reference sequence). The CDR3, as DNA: TGTGCCAGCAGGGGCTGGGAGAACTATGGCTACACCTTC. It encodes CASRGWENYGYTF.

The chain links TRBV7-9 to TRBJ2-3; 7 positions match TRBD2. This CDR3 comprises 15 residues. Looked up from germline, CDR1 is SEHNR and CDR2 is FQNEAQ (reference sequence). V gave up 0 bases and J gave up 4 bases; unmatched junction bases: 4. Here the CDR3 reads CASSLAASGADTQYF. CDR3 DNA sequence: TGTGCCAGCAGCTTAGCGGCTAGCGGCGCAGATACGCAGTATTTT.

The CDR3 sequence is CASSTEGLLSGNTIYF. The CDR3 DNA sequence: TGTGCCAGCAGCACGGAAGGACTGCTCTCTGGAAACACCATATATTTT. This chain uses TRBV9 with TRBJ1-3; no clear D. The V gene's germline CDR1 is SGDLS and CDR2 YYNGEE. Deletions cut 4 bases from V and 0 bases from J, with 14 bases between. This CDR3 is 16 amino acids long.

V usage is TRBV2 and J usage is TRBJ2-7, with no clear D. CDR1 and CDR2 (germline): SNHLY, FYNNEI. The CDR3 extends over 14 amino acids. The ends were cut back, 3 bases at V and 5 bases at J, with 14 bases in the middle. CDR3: CASSDLASQDEQYF. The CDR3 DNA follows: TGTGCCAGCAGTGACCTGGCGTCCCAGGACGAGCAGTACTTC.

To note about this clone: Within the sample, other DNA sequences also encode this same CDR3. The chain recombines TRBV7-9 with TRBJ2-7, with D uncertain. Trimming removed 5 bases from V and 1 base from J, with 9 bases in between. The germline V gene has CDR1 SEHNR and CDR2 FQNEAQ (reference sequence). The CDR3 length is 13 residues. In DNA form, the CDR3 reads TGTGCCAGCAGCCGCGATCCATCCTACGAGCAGTACTTC. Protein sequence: CASSRDPSYEQYF. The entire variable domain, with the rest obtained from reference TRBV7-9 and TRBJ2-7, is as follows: DTGVSQNPRHKITKRGQNVTFRCDPISEHNRLYWYRQTLGQGPEFLTYFQNEAQLEKSRLLSDRFSAERPKGSFSTLEIQRTEQGDSAMYLCASSRDPSYEQYFGPGTRLTVT.

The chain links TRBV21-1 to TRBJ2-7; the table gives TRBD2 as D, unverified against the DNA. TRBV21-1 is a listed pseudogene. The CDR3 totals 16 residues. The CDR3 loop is CASSKVRTSGVYEQYF. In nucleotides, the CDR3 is TGTGCCAGCAGCAAAGTTCGAACTAGCGGGGTGTACGAGCAGTACTTC.

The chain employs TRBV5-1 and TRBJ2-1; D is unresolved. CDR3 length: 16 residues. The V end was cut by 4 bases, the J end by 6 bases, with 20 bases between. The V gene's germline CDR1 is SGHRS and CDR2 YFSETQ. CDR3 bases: TGCGCCAGCAGCCTCCAGACGGAAGGGCTTGGCAATGAGCAGTTCTTC. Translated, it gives CASSLQTEGLGNEQFF.

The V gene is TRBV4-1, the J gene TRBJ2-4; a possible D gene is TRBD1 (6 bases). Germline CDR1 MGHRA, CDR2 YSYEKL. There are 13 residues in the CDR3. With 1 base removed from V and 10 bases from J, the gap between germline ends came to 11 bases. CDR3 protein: CASSQGEGGIQYF. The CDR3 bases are TGCGCCAGCAGCCAAGGAGAAGGGGGAATTCAGTACTTC.

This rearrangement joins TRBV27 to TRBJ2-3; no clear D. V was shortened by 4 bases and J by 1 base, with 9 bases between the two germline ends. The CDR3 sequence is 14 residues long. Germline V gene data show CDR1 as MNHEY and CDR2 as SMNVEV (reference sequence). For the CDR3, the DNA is TGTGCCAGCAGTTCTTCTAGGGGCACAGATACGCAGTATTTT. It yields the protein CASSSSRGTDTQYF.

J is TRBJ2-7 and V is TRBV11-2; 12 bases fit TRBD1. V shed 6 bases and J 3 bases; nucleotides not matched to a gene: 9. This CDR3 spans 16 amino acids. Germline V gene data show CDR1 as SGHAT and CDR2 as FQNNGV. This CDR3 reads CASSTPGTGGYYEQYF. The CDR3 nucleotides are TGTGCCAGCAGTACCCCCGGGACAGGGGGCTACTACGAGCAGTACTTC.

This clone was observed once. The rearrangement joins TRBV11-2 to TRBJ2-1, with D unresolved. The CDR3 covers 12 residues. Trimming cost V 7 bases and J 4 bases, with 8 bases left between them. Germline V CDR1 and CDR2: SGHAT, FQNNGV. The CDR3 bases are TGTGCCAGCACCCCTTTATACAATGAGCAGTTCTTC. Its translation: CASTPLYNEQFF.

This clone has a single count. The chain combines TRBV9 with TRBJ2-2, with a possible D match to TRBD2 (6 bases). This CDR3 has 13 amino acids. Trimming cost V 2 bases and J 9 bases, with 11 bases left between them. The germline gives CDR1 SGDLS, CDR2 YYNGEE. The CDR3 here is CASSVSEGRELFF. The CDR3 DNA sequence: TGTGCCAGCAGCGTTTCGGAGGGCCGGGAGCTGTTTTTT.

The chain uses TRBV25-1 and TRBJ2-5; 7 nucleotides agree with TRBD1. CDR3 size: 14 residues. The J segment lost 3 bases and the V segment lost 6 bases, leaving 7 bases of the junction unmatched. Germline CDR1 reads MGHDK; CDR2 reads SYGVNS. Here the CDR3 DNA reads TGTGCCAGCAGCGGGACAGAGCGTGAAGAGACCCAGTACTTC. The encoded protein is CASSGTEREETQYF.

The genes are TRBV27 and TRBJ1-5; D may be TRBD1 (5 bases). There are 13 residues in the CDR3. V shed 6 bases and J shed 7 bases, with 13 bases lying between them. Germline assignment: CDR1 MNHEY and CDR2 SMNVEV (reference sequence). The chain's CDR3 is CASRVQGGQPQHF. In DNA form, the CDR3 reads TGTGCCAGCAGAGTTCAGGGAGGGCAGCCCCAGCATTTT.

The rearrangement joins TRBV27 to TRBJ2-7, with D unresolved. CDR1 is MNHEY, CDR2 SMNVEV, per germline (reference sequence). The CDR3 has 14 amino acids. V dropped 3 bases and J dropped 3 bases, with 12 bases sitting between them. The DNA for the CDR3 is TGTGCCAGCAGTTTCGGAGTGGGCCTCTACGAGCAGTACTTC. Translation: CASSFGVGLYEQYF.

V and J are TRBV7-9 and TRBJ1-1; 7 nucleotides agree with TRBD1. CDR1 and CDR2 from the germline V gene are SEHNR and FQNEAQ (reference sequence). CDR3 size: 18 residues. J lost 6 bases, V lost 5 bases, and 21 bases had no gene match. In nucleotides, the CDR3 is TGTGCCAGCAGCCTGGCCCCGGGACAGCGTGAATTTCTACCTGAAGCTTTCTTT. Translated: CASSLAPGQREFLPEAFF.

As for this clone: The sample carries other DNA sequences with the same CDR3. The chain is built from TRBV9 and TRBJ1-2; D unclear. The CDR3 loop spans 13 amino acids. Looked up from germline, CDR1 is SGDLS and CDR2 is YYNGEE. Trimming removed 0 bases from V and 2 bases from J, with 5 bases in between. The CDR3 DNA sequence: TGTGCCAGCAGCGTAGGAGGGAACTATGGCTACACCTTC. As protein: CASSVGGNYGYTF.